These 19 T cell receptor beta chains were sequenced from one sample in a study of regulatory T cells in long-lasting Graves disease. Time point described: persistent/refractory GD, antithyroid drugs over 5 years with positive TRAb. The TCR library was made from RNA extracted from PBMCs. Arm-PCR of CDR3 regions with iRepertoire HTBI primers generated TCR beta libraries. One entry per CDR3 protein results from TCRdb running MiXCR on the multiplex PCR reads. Among approximately 440,000 distinct CDR3 sequences listed, about a quarter were seen once. The sequences come from peripheral blood mononuclear cells (PBMCs), collected when the disease was refractory, from a patient treated with antithyroid drugs. Source of these receptors: a female donor with Graves disease.

This clonotype was seen only a few times. The chain carries TRBV5-6 and TRBJ2-7, with D perhaps matching TRBD2 (5 bases). Looked up from germline, CDR1 is SGHDT and CDR2 is YYEEEE. CDR3 length equals 14 residues. V was cut by 4 bases and J by 8 bases, with 19 bases left in between. The CDR3 nucleotides read TGTGCCAGCAGCGGTTTCGAGGCGGGCACCCAGCAGTACTTC. Its translation: CASSGFEAGTQQYF.

The genes are TRBV6-2 or TRBV6-3 and TRBJ1-1, with 7 nucleotides matching TRBD1. V shed 4 bases, J shed 3 bases, and the junction held 14 bases outside the gene matches. Per germline, CDR1 MNHEY and CDR2 SVGEGT. The CDR3 runs to 17 residues. CDR3 in amino acids: CASSSVSGQPGHTEAFF. The CDR3 DNA reads as TGTGCCAGCAGTTCGGTCTCGGGACAGCCCGGACACACTGAAGCTTTCTTT.

This clonotype was recorded a few times. V is TRBV28 and J is TRBJ2-1; TRBD2 matches at 7 bases. Germline-derived CDR1 and CDR2 are MDHEN and SYDVKM. CDR3 size: 13 residues. V shed 7 bases, J shed 2 bases, and the junction held 2 bases outside the gene matches. CDR3: CASNGRPYNEQFF. In DNA, the CDR3 is TGTGCCAGCAACGGGAGGCCCTACAATGAGCAGTTCTTC.

This clonotype appeared a few times. The chain is built from TRBV29-1 and TRBJ2-4; either TRBD1 or TRBD2 may supply D (6 bases each). Trimming left V 7 bases short and J 7 bases short, with 14 bases between. This CDR3 is built from 12 residues. Germline CDR1 reads SQVTM; CDR2 reads ANQGSEA. The CDR3 bases are TGCAGCGCAAGAGGGGGGTTGAACATTCAGTACTTC. Encoded protein: CSARGGLNIQYF.

This clonotype has a count of ten or more. The chain employs TRBV20-1 and TRBJ1-1; perhaps TRBD1 as D (5 bases). This CDR3 has 15 residues. V shed 0 bases and J shed 0 bases, with 11 bases lying between them. Germline CDR1 is DFQATT and CDR2 is SNEGSKA (reference sequence). CDR3 sequence: CSARDVGTLNTEAFF. The CDR3 nucleotides are TGCAGTGCTAGAGATGTCGGGACTTTGAACACTGAAGCTTTCTTT.

This clonotype was observed many times. The V call is TRBV28, the J call TRBJ1-2; D not resolved. The CDR3 has 14 amino acids. V lost 5 bases, J lost 4 bases, and 14 bases lay in between. Per the germline V gene, CDR1 is MDHEN and CDR2 is SYDVKM. CDR3 loop: CASSATLGFYGYTF. The DNA of the CDR3 is TGTGCCAGCAGTGCCACTTTGGGGTTCTATGGCTACACCTTC.

The rearrangement uses TRBV7-2 and TRBJ1-1; D not certain. Trimming stripped 2 bases from V and 0 bases from J, with 10 bases between. This CDR3 comprises 15 residues. Per germline, CDR1 SGHTA and CDR2 FQGNSA. The CDR3 DNA reads TGTGCCAGCAGCTTATGGGCAGCTCTGAACACTGAAGCTTTCTTT. This encodes CASSLWAALNTEAFF.

In this sample, this clonotype turned up many times. V and J are TRBV12-3 or TRBV12-4 and TRBJ2-2; no clear D gene. The CDR3 totals 14 residues. Trimming removed 3 bases at V and 4 bases at J, with 9 bases between. The CDR3 DNA is TGTGCCAGCAGTTTTTGGTCTTCCACCGGGGAGCTGTTTTTT. Its protein product is CASSFWSSTGELFF.

In this sample, this clonotype turned up many times. The V call is TRBV2, the J call TRBJ2-5, with 10 bases that match TRBD2. The ends lost 8 bases at V and 3 bases at J; junction bases unmatched: 9. This CDR3 contains 15 residues. The germline gives CDR1 SNHLY, CDR2 FYNNEI. CDR3 sequence (DNA): TGTGCCAGCCGGGCCGGGACTAGCGCAAAAGAGACCCAGTACTTC. Encoded protein: CASRAGTSAKETQYF.

The gene calls are TRBV28 and TRBJ2-4; D is uncertain. Trimming pared 6 bases from V and 2 bases from J, leaving 17 bases between. Germline CDR1 reads MDHEN; CDR2 reads SYDVKM. This CDR3 contains 16 residues. CDR3 nucleotides: TGTGCCAGCAGCCTGGTGGGAACCCCAACCAAAAACATTCAGTACTTC. Protein: CASSLVGTPTKNIQYF.

In this sample, this clonotype turned up a few times. The chain employs TRBV14 and TRBJ2-2; no definite D call. The CDR3 contains 13 residues. The germline V gene has CDR1 SGHDN and CDR2 FVKESK. Trimming removed 1 base from V and 4 bases from J, with 4 bases in between. CDR3 nucleotides: TGTGCCAGCAGCCAAGTTGGCACCGGGGAGCTGTTTTTT. As protein: CASSQVGTGELFF.

Worth noting for this clonotype: Lacking the conserved final phenylalanine or tryptophan, this CDR3 likely reflects a read error. The CDR3 DNA reads as TGCAGCGTTGCAGGGCGAACGAACACCGGGGAGCTGTTTTCT. Translation gives CSVAGRTNTGELFS. The V gene is TRBV29-1, the J gene TRBJ2-2, with TRBD1 as a possible D gene (5 bases). V lost 4 bases, J lost 0 bases, and 9 bases lay in between. Germline values: CDR1 SQVTM, CDR2 ANQGSEA. This CDR3 is 14 amino acids long.

The rearrangement uses TRBV10-3 and TRBJ2-7, with D tentatively TRBD1 (5 bases). V lost 11 bases and J lost 3, with 20 bases in between. The germline V gene encodes CDR1 ENHRY and CDR2 SYGVKD. The CDR3 extends over 14 amino acids. CDR3 residues: CASLSDRTHYEQYF. DNA for the CDR3: TGTGCCTCCCTCTCTGACAGAACTCACTACGAGCAGTACTTC.

This clonotype occurred once. V is TRBV19 and J is TRBJ2-2; 7 bases fit TRBD1. V was clipped by 6 bases and J by 5 bases; unmatched bases: 15. The CDR3 sequence is 17 residues long. The V gene's germline CDR1 is LNHDA and CDR2 SQIVND (reference sequence). The CDR3 region is CASRVTGRTLGTGELFF. As DNA, the CDR3 is TGTGCCAGTAGGGTGACAGGGCGGACGCTGGGAACCGGGGAGCTGTTTTTT.

This clonotype was recorded at least ten times. This chain uses TRBV7-2 with TRBJ2-2; 14 nucleotides match TRBD2. The CDR3 is 18 residues long. Germline CDR1 and CDR2: SGHTA and FQGNSA. J lost 6 bases, V lost 6 bases, and 12 bases had no gene match. DNA for the CDR3: TGTGCCAGCAGATTAATGGGACTAGCGGGAGCGTCGGCCGGGGAGCTGTTTTTT. Residues: CASRLMGLAGASAGELFF.

In this sample, this clonotype turned up many times. The chain uses TRBV12-3 or TRBV12-4 and TRBJ2-7, with 10 positions matching TRBD1. The V segment lost 5 bases and the J segment 2 bases; nucleotides outside the gene matches: 6. The CDR3 is 15 residues long. The CDR3 spells CASSPRDRGAYEQYF. CDR3 nucleotides: TGTGCCAGCAGTCCGAGGGACAGGGGAGCCTACGAGCAGTACTTC.

This clonotype was picked up many times. This sequence joins TRBV18 and TRBJ2-7, with 8 bases matching TRBD1. The germline V gene has CDR1 KGHSH and CDR2 LQKENI. The CDR3 consists of 19 residues. Germline trimming cut 2 bases from V and 3 bases from J; bases unmatched to any gene: 18. The CDR3 protein is CASSPYPGDRGRVRYEQYF. The CDR3 nucleotides read TGTGCCAGCTCACCATACCCCGGCGACAGGGGCCGGGTCCGCTACGAGCAGTACTTC. Complete variable domain (other parts from reference TRBV18 and TRBJ2-7): NAGVMQNPRHLVRRRGQEARLRCSPMKGHSHVYWYRQLPEEGLKFMVYLQKENIIDESGMPKERFSAEFPKEGPSILRIQQVVRGDSAAYFCASSPYPGDRGRVRYEQYFGPGTRLTVT.

There are many counts of this clonotype. The V and J genes are TRBV6-1 and TRBJ1-2, with D maybe TRBD1 (5 bases). The V and J ends lost 0 bases and 2 bases respectively, with 16 bases between them. The CDR3 consists of 17 residues. The germline V gene has CDR1 MNHNS and CDR2 SASEGT. The CDR3 DNA is TGTGCCAGCAGTGAAGCTTGGAACAGGATACCCAACTATGGCTACACCTTC. It encodes CASSEAWNRIPNYGYTF.

The rearrangement joins TRBV3-1 to TRBJ1-2; D not certain. This CDR3 has 14 residues. Germline loops: CDR1 LGHDT, CDR2 YNNKEL (reference sequence). Deletions cut 0 bases from V and 2 bases from J, with 7 bases between. CDR3 region: CASSQDAGNYGYTF. CDR3 sequence (DNA): TGTGCCAGCAGCCAAGACGCCGGAAACTATGGCTACACCTTC.